The 24 T cell receptor beta chains below all came from one sample that was sequenced in a study of graft-versus-host responses after intestinal transplantation. The antigens these receptors bind are not known. Sequencing used immunoSEQ multiplex PCR; TCRdb keeps in-frame clones, though not all of them. Here the sample spans fewer than 55,000 clones, 95% being singletons. The sequencing used unstimulated CD8+ T cells sorted from spleen or lymph node cells, collected before transplant. The receptor source for this set is a human donor who was the organ donor for an intestinal transplant.

The genes are TRBV30 and TRBJ2-7; D might be TRBD1 or TRBD2, each matching 6 bases. The V and J ends lost 3 bases and 3 bases respectively, with 21 bases between them. CDR3 size: 16 residues. Germline V lookup: CDR1 GTSNPN, CDR2 SVGIG (reference sequence). The CDR3 is CAWSSARGATYYEQYF. CDR3 DNA: TGTGCCTGGAGCTCAGCGAGGGGGGCTACTTACTACGAGCAGTACTTC. Full variable domain (missing parts from reference TRBV30 and TRBJ2-7): SQTIHQWPATLVQPVGSPLSLECTVEGTSNPNLYWYRQAAGRGLQLLFYSVGIGQISSEVPQNLSASRPQDRQFILSSKKLLLSDSGFYLCAWSSARGATYYEQYFGPGTRLTVT.

The rearrangement joins TRBV19 to TRBJ1-5; no reliable D call. The germline V gene encodes CDR1 LNHDA and CDR2 SQIVND (reference sequence). The CDR3 sequence is 15 residues long. V lost 7 bases and J lost 1, with 14 bases in between. CDR3 protein: CASTVDPGSNQPQHF. As DNA, the CDR3 is TGTGCCAGTACCGTCGACCCGGGGAGCAATCAGCCCCAGCATTTT.

The rearrangement joins TRBV4-3 to TRBJ2-1, with D uncertain. Trimming removed 2 bases from V and 2 bases from J, with 19 bases in between. Germline loops: CDR1 LGHNA, CDR2 YSLEER. There are 18 residues in the CDR3. The CDR3 sequence: CASSQSSFSLETYNEQFF. Written as DNA, the CDR3 is TGCGCCAGCAGCCAATCCTCTTTTTCACTTGAGACCTACAATGAGCAGTTCTTC.

This clone was found once. The V call is TRBV4-1, the J call TRBJ2-2; D ambiguous. The CDR3 spans 12 residues. The germline V and J ends were trimmed by 6 bases and 10 bases, with 12 bases remaining between them. Germline loops: CDR1 MGHRA, CDR2 YSYEKL. The CDR3 DNA reads TGCGCCAGCAGTTTCTACCCGGCGGAGCTGTTTTTT. Protein: CASSFYPAELFF.

This sequence joins TRBV19 and TRBJ1-1; D gene unclear. The V and J ends lost 5 bases and 1 base respectively, with 5 bases between them. This CDR3 is 12 amino acids long. The germline V gene encodes CDR1 LNHDA and CDR2 SQIVND (reference sequence). CDR3 DNA sequence: TGTGCCAGTAGTCACCGGAACACTGAAGCTTTCTTT. This encodes CASSHRNTEAFF.

Worth noting for this clone: Germline and junction disagree at one end, which may indicate a read error. The sample holds other DNA sequences that translate to the same CDR3. The V call is TRBV12-5, the J call TRBJ2-3; 7 nucleotides align to TRBD1. The CDR3 is 15 residues long. Germline CDR1 reads LGHNT; CDR2 reads FRNRAP. CDR3 coding DNA: TGTGCCAGTGGTTTAGCAGGGGGTGGAACAGATACGCAGTATTTT. Encoded protein: CASGLAGGGTDTQYF.

J is TRBJ1-2 and V is TRBV13; D uncertain. Germline V CDR1 and CDR2: PRHDT, FYEKMQ (reference sequence). V shed 4 bases and J shed 2 bases, with 8 bases lying between them. This CDR3 region has 13 residues. This chain's CDR3 is CASSSGSNYGYTF. The CDR3 DNA reads as TGTGCCAGCAGCTCGGGGTCGAACTATGGCTACACCTTC.

CDR3 sequence: CASSPRGSGGANYNEQFF. The CDR3 DNA reads TGCGCCAGCAGCCCCCGTGGTAGCGGGGGGGCCAACTACAATGAGCAGTTCTTC. The chain recombines TRBV4-1 with TRBJ2-1, with 11 positions matching TRBD2. This CDR3 is built from 18 residues. Germline V gives CDR1 MGHRA, CDR2 YSYEKL. J gave up 3 bases and V 4 bases, and 11 bases lay outside the gene matches.

This clone appeared once. The gene calls are TRBV27 and TRBJ1-5; D is uncertain. Trimming pared 6 bases from V and 7 bases from J, leaving 16 bases between. Germline assignment: CDR1 MNHEY and CDR2 SMNVEV (reference sequence). This CDR3 has 14 residues. The CDR3 sequence: CASSLAVSGQPQHF. CDR3 in DNA: TGTGCCAGCAGCCTGGCAGTCTCAGGACAGCCCCAGCATTTT.

This chain links TRBV28 with TRBJ1-5; D is perhaps TRBD1 (5 bases). CDR3 size: 14 residues. The V gene's germline CDR1 is MDHEN and CDR2 SYDVKM. Trimming left V 4 bases short and J 11 bases short, with 18 bases between. The CDR3 DNA reads TGTGCCAGCAGTTCCTCGGGACCCGAGCTGGCCCAGCATTTT. It yields the protein CASSSSGPELAQHF.

A note on this clone: A read error may account for a junction end that differs from germline. The chain recombines TRBV7-7 with TRBJ2-3; D tentatively fits TRBD1 or TRBD2 (5 bases each). The length of the CDR3 is 16 residues. Germline V gene lookup returns CDR1 SSHAT and CDR2 FNYEAQ (reference sequence). The CDR3 sequence is CASSLGVSENTDTQYF. The CDR3 coding sequence is TGTGCTAGCAGCTTAGGGGTTAGCGAAAACACAGATACGCAGTATTTT.

This clone came up once. The chain recombines TRBV2 with TRBJ1-4, with D unresolved. The CDR3 spans 13 residues. V lost 3 bases and J 5 bases, leaving 7 bases between the germline ends. Looked up from germline, CDR1 is SNHLY and CDR2 is FYNNEI. The CDR3 DNA reads TGTGCCAGCAGTGATAGTTCAAATGAAAAACTGTTTTTT. Its protein is CASSDSSNEKLFF.

The rearrangement links TRBV10-1 to TRBJ2-2; D is undetermined. This CDR3 spans 13 amino acids. In germline, CDR1 is WNHNN, CDR2 SYGVQD (reference sequence). V lost 7 bases, J lost 1 base, and 7 bases lay in between. The CDR3 DNA sequence: TGCGCCAGCACTGACGGGAACACCGGGGAGCTGTTTTTT. This sequence encodes CASTDGNTGELFF.

The chain couples TRBV6-5 to TRBJ1-1; D not resolved. Germline V gives CDR1 MNHEY, CDR2 SVGAGI. V gave up 6 bases and J gave up 11 bases, with 22 bases separating them. There are 14 residues in the CDR3. CDR3 amino acids: CASSAAVSRWYAFF. For the CDR3, the DNA is TGTGCCAGCAGCGCTGCAGTTAGCCGCTGGTATGCTTTCTTT.

V gene TRBV7-9 combines with J gene TRBJ2-4, with D unclear. CDR1 SEHNR and CDR2 FQNEAQ come from the germline V gene (reference sequence). Trimming shortened V by 2 bases and J by 3 bases, and 8 bases separated the two germline ends. The CDR3 loop spans 14 amino acids. The CDR3 DNA sequence: TGTGCCAGCAGCTTAAAGGGTGGCAAAAACATTCAGTACTTC. Its protein is CASSLKGGKNIQYF.

The genes are TRBV9 and TRBJ1-2, with D possibly matching TRBD1 (6 bases). From germline, CDR1 is SGDLS and CDR2 YYNGEE. The CDR3 is 14 residues long. Trimming stripped 0 bases from V and 2 bases from J, with 8 bases between. The CDR3 DNA reads TGTGCCAGCAGCGTAGGGGGGCAGAACTATGGCTACACCTTC. It translates to CASSVGGQNYGYTF. The variable domain in full, completed from reference TRBV9 and TRBJ1-2, reads DSGVTQTPKHLITATGQRVTLRCSPRSGDLSVYWYQQSLDQGLQFLIQYYNGEERAKGNILERFSAQQFPDLHSELNLSSLELGDSALYFCASSVGGQNYGYTFGSGTRLTVV.

This chain's CDR3 is CASSETGYLPYEQYF. As DNA, the CDR3 is TGTGCCAGCAGTGAGACAGGGTACTTACCCTACGAGCAGTACTTC. The chain combines TRBV6-1 with TRBJ2-7; 7 positions agree with TRBD1. The CDR3 is 15 residues long. V was clipped by 3 bases and J by 2 bases; unmatched bases: 7. Germline V CDR1 and CDR2: MNHNS, SASEGT.

This clone was counted a single time. The J gene is TRBJ1-6, the V gene TRBV7-6; D remains unclear. V shed 3 bases and J shed 6 bases, with 9 bases lying between them. Germline assignment: CDR1 SGHVS and CDR2 FNYEAQ. The CDR3 extends over 14 amino acids. The CDR3 nucleotides read TGTGCCAGCAGCTTTCACGGTCCTAATTCACCCCTCCACTTT. As protein: CASSFHGPNSPLHF.

The chain carries TRBV25-1 and TRBJ2-7; D is undetermined. V lost 4 bases, J lost 6 bases, and 4 bases lay in between. Germline V gives CDR1 MGHDK, CDR2 SYGVNS. The length of the CDR3 is 10 residues. For the CDR3, the DNA is TGTGCCAGCAGTGGGGGCGAGCAGTACTTC. Translation: CASSGGEQYF.

This clone has more than one count but fewer than ten. This chain joins TRBV5-1 and TRBJ2-5; D call uncertain. V dropped 4 bases and J dropped 11 bases, with 21 bases sitting between them. The CDR3 runs to 14 residues. Germline V gene data show CDR1 as SGHRS and CDR2 as YFSETQ. CDR3 loop: CASSHENSPEEQYF. The CDR3 DNA follows: TGCGCCAGCAGCCATGAAAATTCTCCGGAAGAGCAGTACTTC.

This rearrangement joins TRBV5-1 to TRBJ1-5, with a weak D call TRBD1 (6 bases). The CDR3 is 14 residues long. V was shortened by 3 bases and J by 4 bases, with 11 bases between the two germline ends. From germline, CDR1 is SGHRS and CDR2 YFSETQ. The CDR3 loop reads CASSSTGGNQPQHF. The CDR3 nucleotides read TGCGCCAGCAGCTCGACAGGTGGTAATCAGCCCCAGCATTTT.

The CDR3: CASTPIGGRDGNQPQHF. The CDR3 DNA is TGTGCCAGTACCCCAATAGGTGGTAGGGACGGCAATCAGCCCCAGCATTTT. This chain joins TRBV19 and TRBJ1-5, with D possibly TRBD1 on 5 matching bases. With 7 bases removed from V and 2 bases from J, the gap between germline ends came to 21 bases. CDR1 and CDR2 (germline): LNHDA, SQIVND (reference sequence). The CDR3 has 17 residues. Full variable domain (missing parts from reference TRBV19 and TRBJ1-5): DGGITQSPKYLFRKEGQNVTLSCEQNLNHDAMYWYRQDPGQGLRLIYYSQIVNDFQKGDIAEGYSVSREKKESFPLTVTSAQKNPTAFYLCASTPIGGRDGNQPQHFGDGTRLSIL.

The genes are TRBV19 and TRBJ1-1; no firm D call. V was clipped by 5 bases and J by 7 bases, with 14 bases between them. CDR1 is LNHDA, CDR2 SQIVND, per germline (reference sequence). The CDR3 contains 13 residues. CDR3 region: CASSPNLGNEAFF. The CDR3 DNA follows: TGTGCCAGTAGTCCCAATCTGGGTAATGAAGCTTTCTTT.

This chain uses TRBV7-2 with TRBJ2-3; 11 nucleotides align to TRBD2. In germline, CDR1 is SGHTA, CDR2 FQGNSA. V was clipped by 4 bases and J by 6 bases; unmatched bases: 18. The length of the CDR3 is 19 residues. This CDR3 is CASSSPGFNSGGDADTQYF. CDR3 DNA sequence: TGTGCCAGCAGCTCCCCCGGATTTAATAGCGGGGGGGACGCGGATACGCAGTATTTT. Full variable domain (remainder filled in from reference TRBV7-2 and TRBJ2-3): GAGVSQSPSNKVTEKGKDVELRCDPISGHTALYWYRQSLGQGLEFLIYFQGNSAPDKSGLPSDRFSAERTGGSVSTLTIQRTQQEDSAVYLCASSSPGFNSGGDADTQYFGPGTRLTVL.